Listed below are T cell receptor beta chains from one sample, sequenced in a study of beta chain features in type 1 diabetes. Generated by immunoSEQ multiplex PCR, the TCRdb table keeps only in-frame clones and is missing some. The repertoire includes 400,000 to 450,000 clones, approximately 15% of them detected once, and roughly 0.035% sits in the top ten. Sample: naive CD4+ T cells from blood. Source of these receptors: a man aged 25-45 years in good health. The CDR3 runs from the conserved cysteine through the conserved F or W. D genes are given only for firm matches. Part of the rows lack a size; the others show once, few, many or a class for expanded clones.

V gene	D gene	clone size	J gene	CDR3 protein	CDR3 DNA
TRBV10-3	TRBD2	many	TRBJ2-1	CAIASGSYEQFF	TGTGCCATTGCTAGCGGGAGTTATGAGCAGTTCTTC
TRBV7-9	NA	NA	TRBJ2-3	CASSLLAGRGTDTQYF	TGTGCCAGCAGCCTACTGGCGGGAAGAGGCACAGATACGCAGTATTTT
TRBV29-1	NA	NA	TRBJ1-2	CSGREGDSYTF	TGCAGCGGAAGAGAAGGGGACAGCTACACCTTC
TRBV5-6	NA	few	TRBJ1-2	CASRDTVGDDDGYTF	TGTGCCAGCAGAGATACAGTCGGGGATGACGATGGCTACACCTTC
TRBV25-1	NA	few	TRBJ2-1	CASKVGSYNEQFF	TGTGCCAGCAAGGTGGGATCCTACAATGAGCAGTTCTTC
TRBV18	NA	few	TRBJ2-1	CASSGQFDSYNEQFF	TGTGCCAGCTCGGGTCAGTTCGACTCCTACAATGAGCAGTTCTTC
TRBV12-5	TRBD1	few	TRBJ1-5	CASGWGQMNQPQHF	TGTGCTAGTGGTTGGGGACAGATGAATCAGCCCCAGCATTTT
TRBV4-3	TRBD2	NA	TRBJ2-3	CASSQESASGNTDTQYF	TGCGCCAGCAGCCAAGAAAGTGCTAGCGGAAACACAGATACGCAGTATTTT
TRBV18	NA	NA	TRBJ1-2	CASSRRQGYTF	TGTGCCAGCTCACGCCGGCAAGGCTACACCTTC
TRBV2	NA	NA	TRBJ2-2	CASSVILALTGELFF	TGTGCCAGCAGTGTGATTCTAGCGCTTACCGGGGAGCTGTTTTTT
TRBV28	NA	NA	TRBJ2-5	CASSYRLGQYF	TGTGCCAGCAGTTACCGACTGGGCCAGTACTTC
TRBV5-4	NA	few	TRBJ2-5	CASSLGSGSETQYF	TGTGCCAGCAGCTTGGGTTCGGGTTCAGAGACCCAGTACTTC
TRBV7-2	NA	NA	TRBJ2-5	CASSETGTVGAQYF	TGTGCCAGCAGCGAAACAGGGACTGTTGGGGCCCAGTACTTC
TRBV28	NA	NA	TRBJ2-3	CASSPIRGDTQYF	TGTGCCAGCAGTCCGATACGGGGAGATACGCAGTATTTT
TRBV7-9	NA	NA	TRBJ1-1	CASSLDLDYTEAFF	TGTGCCAGCAGCTTAGACCTGGATTACACTGAAGCTTTCTTT
TRBV2	NA	NA	TRBJ2-7	CASRDIYEQYF	TGTGCCAGCAGGGACATCTACGAGCAGTACTTC